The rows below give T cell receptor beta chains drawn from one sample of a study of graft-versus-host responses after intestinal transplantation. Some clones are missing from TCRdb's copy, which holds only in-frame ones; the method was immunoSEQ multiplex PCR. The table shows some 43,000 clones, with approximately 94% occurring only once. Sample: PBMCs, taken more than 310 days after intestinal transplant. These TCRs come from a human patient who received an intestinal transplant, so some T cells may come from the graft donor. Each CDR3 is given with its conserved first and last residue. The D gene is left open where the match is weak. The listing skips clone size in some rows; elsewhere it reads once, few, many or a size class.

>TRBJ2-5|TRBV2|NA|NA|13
CASNPSGRETQYF
TGTGCCAGCAACCCTTCGGGGAGGGAGACCCAGTACTTC
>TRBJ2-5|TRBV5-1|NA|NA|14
CASSLLGSQETQYF
TGCGCCAGCAGCTTGCTGGGAAGCCAAGAGACCCAGTACTTC
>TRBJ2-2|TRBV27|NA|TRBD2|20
CASSSPISVGGRSFAGELFF
TGTGCCAGCAGTTCACCGATAAGTGTCGGCGGGAGGTCGTTTGCTGGGGAGCTGTTTTTT
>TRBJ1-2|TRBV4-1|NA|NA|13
CASSQDFTVGYTF
TGCGCCAGCAGCCAAGATTTTACGGTGGGCTACACCTTC
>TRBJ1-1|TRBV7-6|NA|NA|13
CASSLGASTEAFF
TGTGCCAGCAGCTTAGGCGCCAGCACTGAAGCTTTCTTT
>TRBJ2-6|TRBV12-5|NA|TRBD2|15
CASGWGGSGANVLTF
TGTGCTAGTGGTTGGGGGGGCTCTGGGGCCAACGTCCTGACTTTC
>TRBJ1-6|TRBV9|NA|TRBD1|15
CASSVVGQGITPLHF
TGTGCCAGCAGCGTAGTGGGACAGGGTATTACACCCCTCCACTTT
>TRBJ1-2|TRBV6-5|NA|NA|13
CASRDRQVYGYTF
TGTGCCAGCAGGGACCGACAGGTCTATGGCTACACCTTC
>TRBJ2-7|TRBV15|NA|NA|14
CATSRDHRAYEQYF
TGTGCCACCAGCAGAGATCATAGGGCCTACGAGCAGTACTTC
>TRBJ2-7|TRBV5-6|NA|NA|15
CASSRVGRASYEQYF
TGTGCCAGCAGCCGAGTGGGCAGGGCCTCCTACGAGCAGTACTTC
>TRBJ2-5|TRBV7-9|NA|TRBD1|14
CASSLRDREETQYF
TGTGCCAGCAGCTTACGGGACAGGGAAGAGACCCAGTACTTC
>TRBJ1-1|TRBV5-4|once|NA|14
CASSFVQGDTEAFF
TGTGCCAGCAGCTTTGTCCAGGGAGATACTGAAGCTTTCTTT
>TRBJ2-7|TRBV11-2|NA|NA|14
CASSIGVFPSEQYF
TGTGCCAGCAGCATTGGTGTGTTTCCAAGTGAGCAGTACTTC
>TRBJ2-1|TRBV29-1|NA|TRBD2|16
CSVEGLLAGGYNEQFF
TGCAGCGTTGAAGGTTTACTAGCGGGGGGCTACAATGAGCAGTTCTTC
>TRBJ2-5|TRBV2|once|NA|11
CASSLKETQYF
TGTGCCAGCAGTTTGAAAGAGACCCAGTACTTC
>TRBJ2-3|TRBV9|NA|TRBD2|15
CASSVWTSGTDTQYF
TGTGCCAGCAGCGTATGGACTAGCGGAACAGATACGCAGTATTTT
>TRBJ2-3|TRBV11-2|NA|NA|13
CASSSPLVGTQYF
TGTGCCAGCAGCTCTCCGTTAGTTGGTACGCAGTATTTT
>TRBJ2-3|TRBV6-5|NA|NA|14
CASSSSGSTDTQYF
NA
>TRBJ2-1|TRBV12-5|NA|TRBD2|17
CASGLPKERGLGIEQFF
TGTGCTAGTGGTTTGCCAAAGGAGAGGGGACTAGGAATTGAGCAGTTCTTC
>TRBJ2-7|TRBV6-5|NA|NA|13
CASSAGLPYEQYF
TGTGCCAGCAGCGCGGGACTCCCCTACGAGCAGTACTTC
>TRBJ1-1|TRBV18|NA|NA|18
CASSPPVRGPGSDTEAFF
TGTGCCAGCTCACCACCGGTCCGGGGGCCAGGGAGTGACACTGAAGCTTTCTTT
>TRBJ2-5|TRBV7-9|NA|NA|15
CASSPGGVVRETQYF
TGTGCCAGCAGCCCAGGCGGGGTGGTACGAGAGACCCAGTACTTC
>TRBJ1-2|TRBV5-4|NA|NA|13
CASSLGDFYGYTF
TGTGCCAGCAGCTTGGGGGACTTCTATGGCTACACCTTC
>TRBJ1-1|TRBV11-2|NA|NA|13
CASSEDRGAEAFF
TGTGCCAGCAGCGAAGACCGAGGAGCTGAAGCTTTCTTT
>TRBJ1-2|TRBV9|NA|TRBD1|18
CASSGTWTGGDPDYGYTF
TGTGCCAGCAGCGGAACCTGGACAGGGGGTGACCCAGACTATGGCTACACCTTC
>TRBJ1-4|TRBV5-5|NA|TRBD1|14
CASSSGQGSEKLFF
TGTGCCAGCAGCTCAGGACAGGGAAGTGAAAAACTGTTTTTT
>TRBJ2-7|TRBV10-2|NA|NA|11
CASRLSGEQYF
TGCGCCAGCCGACTAAGTGGCGAGCAGTACTTC
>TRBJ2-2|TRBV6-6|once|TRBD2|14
CASCRRGDTGELFF
TGTGCCAGCTGCCGGCGGGGGGACACCGGGGAGCTGTTTTTT
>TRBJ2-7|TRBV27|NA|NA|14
CASSYDSLSYEQYF
TGTGCCAGCAGTTATGACAGCCTCTCCTACGAGCAGTACTTC
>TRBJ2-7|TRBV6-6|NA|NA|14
CASSYSTTSYEQYF
TGTGCCAGCAGTTACTCGACTACCTCCTACGAGCAGTACTTC
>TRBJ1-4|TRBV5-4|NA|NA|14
CASSRGEGEEKLFF
TGTGCCAGCAGCCGGGGGGAAGGGGAAGAAAAACTGTTTTTT
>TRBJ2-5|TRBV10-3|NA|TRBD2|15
CATYGGRAVGETQYF
TGTGCCACTTATGGCGGGAGGGCCGTAGGAGAGACCCAGTACTTC
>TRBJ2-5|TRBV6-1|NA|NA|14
CASSDGRGRETQYF
TGTGCCAGCAGTGACGGCAGGGGCAGGGAGACCCAGTACTTC
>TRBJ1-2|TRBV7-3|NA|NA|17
CASSARRGRDSNYGYTF
TGTGCCAGCAGCGCCCGGAGGGGCAGGGACTCTAACTATGGCTACACCTTC
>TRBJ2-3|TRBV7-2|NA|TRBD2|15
CASSYPGTSGDTQYF
TGTGCCAGCAGCTACCCGGGGACTAGCGGAGATACGCAGTATTTT
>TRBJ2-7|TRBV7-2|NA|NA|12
CASGNRGYEQYF
TGTGCCAGCGGAAATAGGGGCTACGAGCAGTACTTC
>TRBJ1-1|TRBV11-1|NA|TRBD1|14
CASSFRQGNTEAFF
TGTGCCAGCAGCTTCCGACAGGGGAACACTGAAGCTTTCTTT
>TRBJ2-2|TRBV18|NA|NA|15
CASSPTHGDTGELFF
TGTGCCAGCTCACCAACACACGGGGACACCGGGGAGCTGTTTTTT
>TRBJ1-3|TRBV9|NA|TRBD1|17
CASSVDEGQGYGNTIYF
TGTGCCAGCAGCGTAGACGAGGGACAGGGGTATGGAAACACCATATATTTT
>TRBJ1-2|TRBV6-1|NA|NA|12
CASVRGRDGYTF
TGTGCCAGCGTCCGGGGAAGGGATGGCTACACCTTC
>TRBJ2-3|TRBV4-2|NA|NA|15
CASSQERDSTDTQYF
TGTGCCAGCAGCCAAGAACGGGATAGCACAGATACGCAGTATTTT
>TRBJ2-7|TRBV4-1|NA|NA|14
CASSQEGGPYEQYF
TGCGCCAGCAGCCAAGAGGGGGGGCCCTACGAGCAGTACTTC
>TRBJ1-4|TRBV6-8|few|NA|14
CASSPGATNEKLFF
TGTGCCAGCAGCCCGGGGGCAACTAATGAAAAACTGTTTTTT
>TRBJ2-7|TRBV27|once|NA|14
CASLPTGPGDEQYF
TGTGCCAGCCTTCCCACAGGGCCCGGAGACGAGCAGTACTTC
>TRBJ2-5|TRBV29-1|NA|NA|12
CSVEAAQETQYF
TGCAGCGTTGAGGCAGCCCAAGAGACCCAGTACTTC
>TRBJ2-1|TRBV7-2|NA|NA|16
CASSLEGTTSYNEQFF
TGTGCCAGCAGCTTAGAGGGGACGACCTCCTACAATGAGCAGTTCTTC
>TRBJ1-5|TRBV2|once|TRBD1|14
CASSFDRVYQPQHF
TGTGCCAGCAGTTTTGACAGGGTCTATCAGCCCCAGCATTTT
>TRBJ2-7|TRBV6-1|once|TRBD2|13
CASSPGGGGEQYF
TGTGCCAGCAGCCCCGGGGGGGGAGGCGAGCAGTACTTC
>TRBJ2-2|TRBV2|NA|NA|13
CASKSSPTGELFF
TGTGCCAGCAAGTCCAGCCCAACCGGGGAGCTGTTTTTT
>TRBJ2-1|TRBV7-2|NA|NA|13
CASSLARWNEQFF
TGTGCCAGCAGCTTAGCGCGTTGGAATGAGCAGTTCTTC
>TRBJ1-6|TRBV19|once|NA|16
CASSIQLSSYNSPLHF
TGTGCCAGTAGTATTCAGCTGAGCTCCTATAATTCACCCCTCCACTTT
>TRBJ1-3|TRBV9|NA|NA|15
CASSEGQTSGNTIYF
TGTGCCAGCAGCGAAGGACAGACCTCTGGAAACACCATATATTTT
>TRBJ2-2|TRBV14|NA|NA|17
CASSQAPVFANTGELFF
TGTGCCAGCAGCCAAGCCCCCGTATTCGCGAACACCGGGGAGCTGTTTTTT
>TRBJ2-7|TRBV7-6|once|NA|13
CASNSGPSYEQYF
TGTGCCAGCAACTCCGGGCCCTCCTACGAGCAGTACTTC
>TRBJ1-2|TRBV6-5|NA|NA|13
CASVDSRAYGYTF
TGTGCCAGCGTTGACTCCAGGGCCTATGGCTACACCTTC